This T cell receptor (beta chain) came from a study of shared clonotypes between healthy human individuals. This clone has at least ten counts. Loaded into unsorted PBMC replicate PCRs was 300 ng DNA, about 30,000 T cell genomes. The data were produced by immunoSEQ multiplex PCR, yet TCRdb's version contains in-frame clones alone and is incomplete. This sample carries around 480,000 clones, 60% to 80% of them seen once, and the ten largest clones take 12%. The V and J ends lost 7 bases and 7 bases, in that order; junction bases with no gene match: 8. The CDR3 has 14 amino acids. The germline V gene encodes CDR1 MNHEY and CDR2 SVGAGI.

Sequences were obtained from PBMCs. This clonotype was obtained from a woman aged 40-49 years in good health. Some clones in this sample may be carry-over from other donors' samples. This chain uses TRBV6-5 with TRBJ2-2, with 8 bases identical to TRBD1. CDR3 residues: CASTPDRASGELFF. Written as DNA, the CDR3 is TGTGCCAGCACCCCGGACAGGGCCAGCGGGGAGCTGTTTTTT.